This TCR beta chain stems from a study of siplizumab effects on memory and regulatory T cells. The study's findings and limits: Siplizumab gave mappable alloreactive CD4+ clones an average Treg-derived fraction of approximately 69%, against 26.9% in controls. There appeared to be greater diversity in naive T cells than in memory cells, and naive T cells seemed major contributors to the alloresponse.

V shed 1 base and J shed 6 bases, with 22 bases lying between them. Germline V gene lookup returns CDR1 LGHNA and CDR2 YNFKEQ. This CDR3 comprises 17 residues. Libraries were prepared by immunoSEQ multiplex PCR; TCRdb keeps only in-frame clonotypes and omits some of them. The sample has about 91,000 clones; approximately 93% are singletons. With respect to this clone: Antigen specificity is unknown.

Material: CD8+ T cells sorted from blood. The sequence derives from a human donor in good health. V gene TRBV4-2 combines with J gene TRBJ2-7; D might be TRBD2 (6 bases). The CDR3 loop is CASSQVDGRQGLSEQYF. In DNA, the CDR3 is TGTGCCAGCAGCCAAGTTGATGGGAGGCAGGGACTTTCCGAGCAGTACTTC.